This T cell receptor (beta chain) originates from a study of HIV-infected patients and healthy controls. This clonotype occurred a few times. TCRdb processed the 5' RACE reads anew with MiXCR; each CDR3 protein has one entry. This sample has around 58,000 distinct CDR3 sequences, with less than 20% found just once. The V and J ends lost 2 bases and 0 bases, in that order; junction bases with no gene match: 8. This CDR3 contains 16 residues. In germline, CDR1 is DFQATT, CDR2 SNEGSKA (reference sequence). Sequenced sample: CD4+ T cells from blood. The receptor's source is a human donor in good health. The chain is built from TRBV20-1 and TRBJ2-7; the match to TRBD2 covers 9 bases. The CDR3 sequence is CSARPSGRTPSYEQYF. The CDR3 DNA follows: TGCAGTGCTAGACCCAGCGGGAGGACCCCCTCCTACGAGCAGTACTTC.